What follows is one T cell receptor (beta chain) and its context. Its antigen is not identified. This record belongs to a study of vaccination effects on CD4 cells after COVID-19. TCRdb's copy holds only in-frame clones and misses some; the assay was immunoSEQ multiplex PCR. The sample lists 25,000 or so clones, 73% occurring once. Trimming removed 10 bases from V and 3 bases from J; junction bases left unmatched: 11. Germline CDR1 is MDHEN and CDR2 is SYDVKM. The CDR3 loop spans 15 amino acids. Pools of viral peptides were used by the ViraFEST assay to expand antigen-specific CD4+ T cells ahead of sequencing. Isolation of CD4+ T cells took place after 10 to 11 days of culture. Nucleocapsid antibody tests were negative, and the vaccine recipients had no prior SARS-CoV-2 infection. Cultures of 2 million or so PBMC per well contained 9.5 to 10 IU/ml IL-2 plus 10 ug/ml peptides. In the cultures, half the medium was exchanged for IL-2 medium on days 3 and 7.

Material: CD4+ T cells from PBMCs cultured with SARS-CoV-2 spike peptides, obtained before COVID-19 vaccination. The TCR sequence derives from a human donor who received a COVID-19 vaccine. The chain combines TRBV28 with TRBJ2-3; TRBD2 matches 9 bases. The chain's CDR3 is CAIFGGGAGTDTQYF. The CDR3 DNA is TGTGCCATATTTGGCGGGGGGGCCGGGACAGATACGCAGTATTTT.